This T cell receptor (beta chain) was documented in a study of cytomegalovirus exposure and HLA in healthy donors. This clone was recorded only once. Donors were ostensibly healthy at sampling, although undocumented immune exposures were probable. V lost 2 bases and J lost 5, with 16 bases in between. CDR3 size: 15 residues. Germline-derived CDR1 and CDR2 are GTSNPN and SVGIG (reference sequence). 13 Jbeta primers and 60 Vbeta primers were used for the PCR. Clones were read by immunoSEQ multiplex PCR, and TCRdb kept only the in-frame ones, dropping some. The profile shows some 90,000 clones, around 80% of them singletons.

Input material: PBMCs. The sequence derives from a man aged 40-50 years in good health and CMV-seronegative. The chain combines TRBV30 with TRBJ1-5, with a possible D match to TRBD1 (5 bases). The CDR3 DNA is TGTGCCTGGAGTATGGGGACTGGCGGATATCAGCCCCAGCATTTT. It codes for CAWSMGTGGYQPQHF. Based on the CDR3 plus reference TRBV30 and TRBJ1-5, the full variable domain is SQTIHQWPATLVQPVGSPLSLECTVEGTSNPNLYWYRQAAGRGLQLLFYSVGIGQISSEVPQNLSASRPQDRQFILSSKKLLLSDSGFYLCAWSMGTGGYQPQHFGDGTRLSIL.